This TCR beta chain was recorded in a study of blood T cell repertoires in COVID-19. Overall study: PBMCs, B-cell-depleted T cells, or T cells were the source of the cDNA or gDNA that made up the material.

Participant ages covered about 18 to 100 years across 20 to 25 US areas. The study assigned cohorts using participant-reported clinical history. Two consecutive negative NP/OP PCR tests, clearance, or resolved symptoms defined Cohort 3 recovery. This clone was seen more than once but under ten times. The assay was immunoSEQ multiplex PCR, and TCRdb's table has in-frame clones only and misses some. The table lists about 160,000 clones, roughly 90% of them singletons, with 6.5% to 8.5% in the top ten. The germline gives CDR1 SGDLS, CDR2 YYNGEE. The CDR3 sequence is 14 residues long. The junction had 4 bases not matched to a gene; V was cut back by 6 bases and J by 3 bases.

This chain joins TRBV9 and TRBJ2-2; 8 bases match TRBD2. This sequence originates from a woman aged 45 to 65 who had recovered from COVID-19. The sequenced sample was PBMCs or T cells enriched from blood (not recorded which). The CDR3 bases are TGTGCCAGCACTGAGCGGGGGCACACCGGGGAGCTGTTTTTT. Translated: CASTERGHTGELFF.